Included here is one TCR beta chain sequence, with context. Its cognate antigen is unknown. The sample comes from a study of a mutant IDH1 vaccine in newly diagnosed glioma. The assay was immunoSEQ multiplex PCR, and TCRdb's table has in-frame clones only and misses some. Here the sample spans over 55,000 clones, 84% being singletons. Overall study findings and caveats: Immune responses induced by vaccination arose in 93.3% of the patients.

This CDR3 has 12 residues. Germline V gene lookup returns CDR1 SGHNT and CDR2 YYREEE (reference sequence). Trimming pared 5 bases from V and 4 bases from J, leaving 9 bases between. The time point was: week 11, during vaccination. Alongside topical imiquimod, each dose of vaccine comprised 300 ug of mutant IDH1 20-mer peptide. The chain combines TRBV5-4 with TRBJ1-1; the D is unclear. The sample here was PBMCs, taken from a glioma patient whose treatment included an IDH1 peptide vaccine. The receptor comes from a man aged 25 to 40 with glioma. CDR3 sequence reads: CASSVGFTEAFF. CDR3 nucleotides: TGTGCCAGCAGTGTGGGTTTCACTGAAGCTTTCTTT.